This entry features one T cell receptor beta chain sequence. Its antigen remains unknown. The data are from a study of vaccination and CD4 T cells after COVID-19. Study-level results: The study found that a median roughly 89% of reactive clones in convalescent patients appeared only post-vaccination.

TCRdb re-analysed the PCR reads in MiXCR, keeping a single row per CDR3 protein. The sample lists 25,000 or so distinct CDR3 sequences; 51% were seen once. Sequenced material: CD4+ T cells from blood, taken before SARS-CoV-2 vaccination. The sequence was obtained from a human donor who had recovered from COVID-19.

CDR3 DNA: TGTGCCAGTAGTCTGGACAGGGGGCAGAATGGCTACACCTTC. Protein product: CASSLDRGQNGYTF. The V and J genes are TRBV19 and TRBJ1-2, with 11 bases that match TRBD1. V lost 5 bases, J lost 6 bases, and 5 bases stayed unmatched. There are 14 residues in the CDR3. The germline V gene encodes CDR1 LNHDA and CDR2 SQIVND (reference sequence).